Below, 15 T cell receptor beta chains from the same sample are listed, as sequenced in a study of T cell changes during pregnancy in multiple sclerosis. Method: immunoSEQ multiplex PCR; TCRdb's copy keeps in-frame clones and lacks some. This table has 45,000 to 55,000 clones, around 94% appearing once. The sample in question was CD8+ T cells from peripheral blood mononuclear cells, obtained before pregnancy. All receptors come from a female donor with multiple sclerosis, enrolled in a pregnancy study.

This clone was detected once. This chain connects TRBV5-6 to TRBJ2-3; the match to TRBD2 covers 13 bases. V lost 4 bases to trimming and J lost 3 bases; unmatched junction nucleotides: 11. Germline values: CDR1 SGHDT, CDR2 YYEEEE. This CDR3 is built from 18 residues. In nucleotides, the CDR3 is TGTGCCAGCAGCCGTCGGACTAGCGGGAGTCGGGGAACAGATACGCAGTATTTT. The encoded protein is CASSRRTSGSRGTDTQYF.

The chain joins TRBV9 to TRBJ2-3; possible D gene TRBD2, 5 bases. CDR1 and CDR2 (germline): SGDLS, YYNGEE. The length of the CDR3 is 13 residues. With 0 bases removed from V and 7 bases from J, the gap between germline ends came to 9 bases. The CDR3 spells CASSVGGGNTQYF. The CDR3 DNA is TGTGCCAGCAGCGTAGGAGGAGGCAATACGCAGTATTTT.

This chain uses TRBV5-8 with TRBJ1-1; D remains unclear. The germline gives CDR1 SGHTS, CDR2 YDEGEE. Deletions cut 1 base from V and 4 bases from J, with 14 bases between. This CDR3 spans 15 amino acids. As DNA, the CDR3 is TGTGCCAGCAGCTTGCGGAGACGGATGGGCACTGAAGCTTTCTTT. Translating gives CASSLRRRMGTEAFF.

V and J are TRBV29-1 and TRBJ2-7; 7 bases are shared with TRBD1. The CDR3 is made up of 14 amino acids. Germline V CDR1 and CDR2: SQVTM, ANQGSEA. Unmatched junction bases numbered 10, after V lost 6 bases and J lost 2 bases. CDR3 region: CSVLGGVKPYEQYF. Written as DNA, the CDR3 is TGCAGCGTCCTAGGGGGCGTCAAGCCCTACGAGCAGTACTTC.

This clone was seen just once. The CDR3 bases are TGTGCCAGCAGCCTCTTACAGGGGTTGACCGGGGAGCTGTTTTTT. Residues: CASSLLQGLTGELFF. V gene TRBV14 combines with J gene TRBJ2-2, with 7 positions matching TRBD1. Per the germline V gene, CDR1 is SGHDN and CDR2 is FVKESK. The CDR3 consists of 15 residues. V lost 4 bases to trimming and J lost 5 bases; unmatched junction nucleotides: 7.

The chain joins TRBV4-2 to TRBJ1-2, with D unclear. Germline V gene data show CDR1 as LGHNA and CDR2 as YNFKEQ. V shed 1 base and J shed 3 bases, with 9 bases lying between them. CDR3 size: 14 residues. The DNA of the CDR3 is TGTGCCAGCAGCCAAGCCCGGGGTGACTATGGCTACACCTTC. It encodes CASSQARGDYGYTF.

The V gene is TRBV19, the J gene TRBJ1-2, with D possibly being TRBD1 (6 bases). With 2 bases removed from V and 2 bases from J, the gap between germline ends came to 21 bases. Germline CDR1 is LNHDA and CDR2 is SQIVND (reference sequence). The CDR3 has 18 residues. The CDR3 protein is CASSISPSRTEGNYGYTF. CDR3 DNA: TGTGCCAGTAGTATAAGCCCCTCCCGGACAGAGGGAAACTATGGCTACACCTTC.

This clone was seen a single time. CDR3 sequence (DNA): TGTGCCAGTAGAGAGTGGGCACCCACAGATACGCAGTATTTT. This translates into CASREWAPTDTQYF. The rearrangement links TRBV19 to TRBJ2-3; D remains ambiguous. V was clipped by 6 bases and J by 2 bases, with 12 bases between them. The CDR3 is 14 amino acids. The V gene's germline CDR1 is LNHDA and CDR2 SQIVND (reference sequence).

The rearrangement links TRBV9 to TRBJ1-4, with TRBD1 identical over 7 bases. The germline gives CDR1 SGDLS, CDR2 YYNGEE. The length of the CDR3 is 14 residues. V was clipped by 3 bases and J by 5 bases; unmatched bases: 4. The CDR3 bases are TGTGCCAGCAGCGAGGGACAGCCGAATGAAAAACTGTTTTTT. This gives the protein CASSEGQPNEKLFF.

The chain uses TRBV4-3 and TRBJ2-7; D may be TRBD1 (5 bases). The V end was cut by 0 bases, the J end by 3 bases, with 12 bases between. CDR3 length equals 15 residues. From germline, CDR1 is LGHNA and CDR2 YSLEER. This CDR3 is CASSQDRNRHYEQYF. CDR3 DNA: TGCGCCAGCAGCCAAGATCGGAACAGGCACTACGAGCAGTACTTC.

This clone appeared a few times. V and J are TRBV27 and TRBJ2-7; D possibly corresponds to TRBD2 (6 bases). Per germline, CDR1 MNHEY and CDR2 SMNVEV (reference sequence). Trimming took off 8 bases at V and 0 bases at J, with 11 bases between the two ends. This CDR3 has 13 residues. CDR3 loop: CASAGLSSYEQYF. CDR3 sequence (DNA): TGTGCCAGCGCCGGACTATCCTCCTACGAGCAGTACTTC.

The CDR3 sequence: CASSVAGGWVETQYF. The DNA of the CDR3 is TGTGCCAGCAGCGTAGCTGGAGGTTGGGTGGAGACCCAGTACTTC. The genes are TRBV9 and TRBJ2-5; possibly TRBD2 for D (5 bases). The CDR3 is 15 residues long. Trimming stripped 0 bases from V and 5 bases from J, with 14 bases between. The germline CDR1 and CDR2 sequences are SGDLS and YYNGEE.

This clone was seen a single time. V gene TRBV5-4 combines with J gene TRBJ2-7; D remains unclear. CDR1 and CDR2 (germline): SGHNT, YYREEE (reference sequence). The CDR3 length is 13 residues. The V end was cut by 2 bases, the J end by 0 bases, with 6 bases between. This chain's CDR3 is CASSFLSSYEQYF. CDR3 bases: TGTGCCAGCAGCTTTTTATCCTCCTACGAGCAGTACTTC.

The chain combines TRBV5-6 with TRBJ2-1, with 11 positions matching TRBD1. Germline V gene lookup returns CDR1 SGHDT and CDR2 YYEEEE. The ends lost 4 bases at V and 6 bases at J; junction bases unmatched: 6. The CDR3 consists of 15 residues. The CDR3 loop reads CASSLGQGAFNEQFF. DNA of the CDR3: TGTGCCAGCAGCCTTGGACAGGGGGCTTTCAATGAGCAGTTCTTC.

The rearrangement links TRBV4-3 to TRBJ2-3; 11 bases line up with TRBD2. Trimming cost V 1 base and J 4 bases; bases outside gene matches: 1. Germline CDR1 and CDR2: LGHNA and YSLEER. The CDR3 runs 15 residues. For the CDR3, the DNA is TGCGCCAGCAGCCAAGGACTAGCGGGGTCAGATACGCAGTATTTT. Translated: CASSQGLAGSDTQYF.